This TCR beta chain is from a study of T-cell memory formation after mild COVID-19. Libraries for TCRalpha and TCRbeta carried sample barcodes and unique molecular identifiers via 5'RACE. MiXCR, run by TCRdb on the 5' RACE reads, gives a single entry per CDR3 protein. Here the sample spans about 440,000 distinct CDR3 sequences, around 19% being singletons. The V and J ends lost 6 bases and 2 bases, in that order; junction bases with no gene match: 9. This CDR3 is built from 15 residues. Germline CDR1 and CDR2: SEHNR and FQNEAQ (reference sequence). Sequenced sample: PBMCs or a T cell subset sorted from them (not recorded which). The clonotype comes from an adult woman who had mild COVID-19 (a few samples of this study predate the infection). Cell type and time point are not known. This sequence joins TRBV7-9 and TRBJ2-5, with 7 bases identical to TRBD2. Here the CDR3 reads CASRSGTTHQETQYF. The DNA for the CDR3 is TGTGCCAGCAGGTCCGGGACTACGCATCAAGAGACCCAGTACTTC.